This T cell receptor (beta chain) was profiled in a study of cytomegalovirus exposure and HLA in healthy donors. Primers included in the PCR were 60 Vbeta and 13 Jbeta primers. Libraries were prepared by immunoSEQ multiplex PCR; TCRdb keeps only in-frame clonotypes and omits some of them. The data contain about 98,000 clones, under 80% of them seen just once; the ten biggest clones take up 7% to 10%. The CDR3 consists of 14 residues. Trimming removed 2 bases from V and 3 bases from J, with 13 bases in between. Germline CDR1 reads SQVTM; CDR2 reads ANQGSEA. This chain joins TRBV29-1 and TRBJ1-1; D ambiguous. This TCR was sampled from a human donor in good health. Material: PBMCs. CDR3 sequence (DNA): TGCAGCGTTGAAAACTTCGGGAGGTACACTGAAGCTTTCTTT. It encodes CSVENFGRYTEAFF.